Listed below are T cell receptor beta chains from one sample, sequenced in a study of blood T cells in healthy people across ages. TCRdb re-derived calls from the 5' RACE reads in MiXCR, one entry per CDR3 protein. The data show some 1 million distinct CDR3 sequences, 45% seen once. What was sequenced was blood. The receptors shown here come from a woman between 55 and 75 years old in good health. Each CDR3 is given with its conserved first and last residue. D genes are given only for firm matches. Clone size, where shown, is once, few, many, or a class for clones that have expanded.

>TRBV18|.|TRBJ2-6|15|few
TGTGCCAGCTCACCAACTGTCCAGGATTCCAACGTCCTGACTTTC
CASSPTVQDSNVLTF
>TRBV7-8|.|TRBJ2-5|15|few
TGTGCCAGCAACGAACGGGGGGCTGGGATGGAGACCCAGTACTTC
CASNERGAGMETQYF
>TRBV7-8|.|TRBJ1-1|13|once
TGTGCCAGCAGCTTAGCGCTGGGCACTGAAGCTTTCTTT
CASSLALGTEAFF
>TRBV4-1|TRBD2|TRBJ2-1|16|few
TGCGCCAGCAGCCAAGAGTTTCGGGAGGGCTACAATGAGCAGTTCTTC
CASSQEFREGYNEQFF
>TRBV12-3/TRBV12-4|.|TRBJ2-5|12|once
TGTGCCAGCAGTTTGAGTGAGGGGACCCAGTACTTC
CASSLSEGTQYF
>TRBV20-1|.|TRBJ2-1|14|.
TGCAGTGCTCTTTGGCGGGGGCTCTACAATGAGCAGTTCTTC
CSALWRGLYNEQFF
>TRBV20-1|TRBD1|TRBJ1-2|14|.
TGCAGTGCTAGGGTAGGACAGGGTCAGCGTGGCTACACCTTC
CSARVGQGQRGYTF
>TRBV13|TRBD1|TRBJ1-2|15|.
TGTGCCAGCAGCCCGCCCTGGACAGGGGACTATGGCTACACCTTC
CASSPPWTGDYGYTF
>TRBV20-1|.|TRBJ1-6|13|.
TGCAGTGCTAGTCCGCCTATAGATTCACCCCTCCACTTT
CSASPPIDSPLHF
>TRBV12-3/TRBV12-4|.|TRBJ2-6|15|many
TGTGCCAGCAGTTTTTCGGGGGCGGGGGCCAACGTCCTGACTTTC
CASSFSGAGANVLTF
>TRBV11-2|TRBD1|TRBJ2-7|14|.
TGTGCCAGCAGCCGGGACAGCTTCCCCTACGAGCAGTACTTC
CASSRDSFPYEQYF
>TRBV6-1|.|TRBJ2-7|13|.
TGTGCCAGCAGGGATCGACAGGCGCACGAGCAGTACTTC
CASRDRQAHEQYF
>TRBV5-1|TRBD2|TRBJ2-1|16|.
TGCGCCAGCAGCTTGGGGAGCCTAGCGGGAGACAATGAGCAGTTCTTC
CASSLGSLAGDNEQFF
>TRBV20-1|.|TRBJ1-4|13|.
TGCAGTGCTAGAGAGGGGATAGGCGAAAAACTGTTTTTT
CSAREGIGEKLFF
>TRBV4-1|TRBD2|TRBJ2-7|20|.
TGCGCCAGCAGCCAAGATGTCGTAGGGGCTAGCGGGAGAGGTGGGTACGAGCAGTACTTC
CASSQDVVGASGRGGYEQYF
>TRBV27|.|TRBJ2-3|17|.
TGTGCCAGCAGTTTACGGTTACCAGGGGTTAGCACAGATACGCAGTATTTT
CASSLRLPGVSTDTQYF
>TRBV27|TRBD2|TRBJ2-3|17|.
TGTGCCAGCAGGTTGGCCGGACTAGCGGCCCGCACAGATACGCAGTATTTT
CASRLAGLAARTDTQYF
>TRBV27|.|TRBJ2-6|16|.
TGTGCCAGCAGTTTATGGGGTCGCTCTGGGGCCAACGTCCTGACTTTC
CASSLWGRSGANVLTF
>TRBV5-1|TRBD1|TRBJ2-1|15|.
TGCGCCAGCAGCTTTTCACAGGGGTTAGGCAATGAGCAGTTCTTC
CASSFSQGLGNEQFF
>TRBV7-9|TRBD2|TRBJ2-7|12|many
TGTGCCAGCAGTTCTGGACTAGCGGAGCAGTACTTC
CASSSGLAEQYF
>TRBV5-1|.|TRBJ2-1|17|.
TGCGCCAGCAGCCGCGTGCGAGGAGGGCTCTTCGACGATGAGCAGTTCTTC
CASSRVRGGLFDDEQFF
>TRBV5-4|.|TRBJ2-5|14|.
TGTGCCAGCAGCTTCACCGGGGCTAAAGAGACCCAGTACTTC
CASSFTGAKETQYF
>TRBV20-1|TRBD1|TRBJ2-1|14|.
TGCAGTGCAAGAACAGGGGTCTCCTACAATGAGCAGTTCTTC
CSARTGVSYNEQFF
>TRBV2|.|TRBJ2-1|15|.
TGTGCCAGCAGTGAAGCGGCTTTGGAATACAATGAGCAGTTCTTC
CASSEAALEYNEQFF
>TRBV29-1|.|TRBJ1-2|13|few
TGCAGCGTAACCGGGGCTTCCAACTATGGCTACACCTTC
CSVTGASNYGYTF
>TRBV20-1|TRBD1|TRBJ2-5|15|.
TGCAGTGCTAGAGATGGGACAGGATACCGGGAGACCCAGTACTTC
CSARDGTGYRETQYF
>TRBV6-1|TRBD1|TRBJ2-7|13|.
TGTGCCAGCGGAGAATCCCAGGGGGACGAGCAGTACTTC
CASGESQGDEQYF
>TRBV5-1|.|TRBJ2-1|16|.
TGCGCCAGCAGCTTACAAATCGGACAGACCTACAATGAGCAGTTCTTC
CASSLQIGQTYNEQFF